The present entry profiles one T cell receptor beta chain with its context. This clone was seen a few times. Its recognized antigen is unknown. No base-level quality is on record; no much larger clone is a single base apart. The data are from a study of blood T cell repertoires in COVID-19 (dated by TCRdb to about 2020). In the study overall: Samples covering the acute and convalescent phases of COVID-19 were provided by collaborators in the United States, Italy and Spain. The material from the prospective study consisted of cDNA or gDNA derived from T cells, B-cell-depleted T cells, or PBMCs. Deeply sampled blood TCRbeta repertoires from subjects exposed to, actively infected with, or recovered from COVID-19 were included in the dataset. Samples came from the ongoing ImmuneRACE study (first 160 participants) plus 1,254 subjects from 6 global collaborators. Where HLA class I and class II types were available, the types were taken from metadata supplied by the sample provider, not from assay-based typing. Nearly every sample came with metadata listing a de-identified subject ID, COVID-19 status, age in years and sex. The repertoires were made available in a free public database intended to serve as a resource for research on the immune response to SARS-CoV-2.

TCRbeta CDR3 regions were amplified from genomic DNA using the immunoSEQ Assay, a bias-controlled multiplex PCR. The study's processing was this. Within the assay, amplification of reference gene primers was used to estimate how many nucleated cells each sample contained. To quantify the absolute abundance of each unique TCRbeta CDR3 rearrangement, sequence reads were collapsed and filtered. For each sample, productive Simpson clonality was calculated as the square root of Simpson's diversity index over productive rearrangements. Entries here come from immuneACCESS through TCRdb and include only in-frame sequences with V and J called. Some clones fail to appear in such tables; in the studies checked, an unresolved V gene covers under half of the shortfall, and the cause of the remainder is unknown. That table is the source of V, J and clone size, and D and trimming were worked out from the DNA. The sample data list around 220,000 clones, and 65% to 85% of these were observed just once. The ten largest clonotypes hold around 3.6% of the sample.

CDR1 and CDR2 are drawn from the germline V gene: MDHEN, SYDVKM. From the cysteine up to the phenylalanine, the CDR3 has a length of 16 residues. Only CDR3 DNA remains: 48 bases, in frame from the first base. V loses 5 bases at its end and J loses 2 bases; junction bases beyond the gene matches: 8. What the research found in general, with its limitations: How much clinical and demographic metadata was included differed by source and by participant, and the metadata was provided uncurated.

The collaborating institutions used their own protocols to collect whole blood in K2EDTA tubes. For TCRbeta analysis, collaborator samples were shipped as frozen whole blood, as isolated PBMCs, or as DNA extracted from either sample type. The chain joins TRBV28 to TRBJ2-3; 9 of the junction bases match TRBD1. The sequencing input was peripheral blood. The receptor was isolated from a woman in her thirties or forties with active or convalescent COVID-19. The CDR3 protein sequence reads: CASSADRGAFTDTQYF. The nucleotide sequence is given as TGTGCCAGCAGTGCGGACAGGGGAGCCTTCACAGATACGCAGTATTTT.